The 32 T cell receptor beta chains below all came from one sample that was sequenced in a study of blood T cell repertoires in COVID-19. Assay: immunoSEQ multiplex PCR; the TCRdb copy retains only in-frame clones and omits some. The table has approximately 72,000 clones, around 85% seen once. Input material: peripheral blood. These receptors were taken from an elderly woman with active or convalescent COVID-19.

The V call is TRBV24-1, the J call TRBJ2-2; 11 bases are a match to TRBD2. CDR3 length: 19 residues. CDR1 and CDR2 from the germline V gene are KGHDR and SFDVKD. V was clipped by 3 bases and J by 6 bases; unmatched bases: 14. DNA of the CDR3: TGTGCCACCAGTGATACCCCCTCCCGTAGCGGGGGGGCTCCCGGGGAGCTGTTTTTT. Translating gives CATSDTPSRSGGAPGELFF.

The chain couples TRBV13 to TRBJ2-1, with 8 nucleotides matching TRBD2. This CDR3 is built from 15 residues. The J segment lost 8 bases and the V segment lost 4 bases, leaving 10 bases of the junction unmatched. Germline lookup yields CDR1 PRHDT and CDR2 FYEKMQ (reference sequence). This chain's CDR3 is CASSYSGEVLYEQFF. CDR3 coding DNA: TGTGCCAGCAGCTATAGCGGGGAGGTGCTGTATGAGCAGTTCTTC.

The chain combines TRBV27 with TRBJ1-4; a weak D match, TRBD1 (5 bases). Trimming left V 3 bases short and J 5 bases short, with 7 bases between. The germline CDR1 and CDR2 sequences are MNHEY and SMNVEV (reference sequence). The CDR3 covers 13 residues. The CDR3 DNA follows: TGTGCCAGCAGTTTGTCAGGGAATGAAAAACTGTTTTTT. This codes for CASSLSGNEKLFF.

This clone came up a few times. The chain joins TRBV27 to TRBJ1-6, with D hard to call. CDR1 and CDR2 (germline): MNHEY, SMNVEV (reference sequence). This CDR3 spans 15 amino acids. Trimming removed 1 base from V and 8 bases from J, with 12 bases in between. The CDR3 region has the DNA TGTGCCAGCAGTTTATATGGAGGGTTGGATTCACCCCTCCACTTT. It codes for CASSLYGGLDSPLHF.

V and J are TRBV30 and TRBJ1-3; TRBD1 aligns across 7 bases. The CDR3 sequence is 15 residues long. From germline, CDR1 is GTSNPN and CDR2 SVGIG (reference sequence). V lost 2 bases, J lost 4 bases, and 8 bases stayed unmatched. The CDR3 loop reads CAWSSTGVGGNTIYF. The CDR3, as DNA: TGTGCCTGGAGTTCAACAGGGGTAGGGGGAAACACCATATATTTT.

Only a few counts were recorded for this clone. The rearrangement joins TRBV7-8 to TRBJ1-1; D is undetermined. The CDR3 is 15 amino acids. The V and J ends lost 1 base and 4 bases respectively, with 13 bases between them. Germline V lookup: CDR1 SGHVS, CDR2 FQNEAQ. CDR3 DNA sequence: TGTGCCAGCAGCTTAGTTCTGCTCAGTCCCACTGAAGCTTTCTTT. This gives the protein CASSLVLLSPTEAFF.

This clone was found once. The genes are TRBV7-2 and TRBJ1-2; TRBD1 aligns across 7 bases. Germline assignment: CDR1 SGHTA and CDR2 FQGNSA. The CDR3 is 13 residues long. The V and J ends lost 2 bases and 5 bases, in that order; junction bases with no gene match: 2. CDR3: CASSLPRGYGYTF. In DNA, the CDR3 is TGTGCCAGCAGCTTACCCAGGGGGTATGGCTACACCTTC.

The V and J genes are TRBV5-1 and TRBJ1-1; D is perhaps TRBD1 (6 bases). CDR3 length: 12 amino acids. V gave up 8 bases and J gave up 10 bases, with 18 bases separating them. CDR1 is SGHRS and CDR2 is YFSETQ in the germline V gene. CDR3 in amino acids: CASSEQDRRAFF. CDR3 bases: TGCGCCAGTTCTGAACAGGACAGAAGAGCTTTCTTT.

This sequence joins TRBV19 and TRBJ2-5, with 8 positions matching TRBD1. The CDR3 consists of 15 residues. V lost 7 bases and J lost 5; bases outside the gene matches: 12. The V gene's germline CDR1 is LNHDA and CDR2 SQIVND (reference sequence). Here the CDR3 reads CASTRGLTEGETQYF. The CDR3 coding sequence is TGTGCCAGTACCAGGGGGCTAACCGAAGGGGAGACCCAGTACTTC.

The rearrangement joins TRBV18 to TRBJ2-1, with D uncertain. Germline values: CDR1 KGHSH, CDR2 LQKENI. The CDR3 has 15 amino acids. The ends were cut back, 2 bases at V and 6 bases at J, with 14 bases in the middle. The DNA for the CDR3 is TGTGCCAGCTCACCAGGGCGTGGGTCGTTCAATGAGCAGTTCTTC. Translated, it gives CASSPGRGSFNEQFF.

The rearrangement joins TRBV7-9 to TRBJ1-5; 9 bases are shared with TRBD1. V lost 5 bases, J lost 7 bases, and 9 bases stayed unmatched. Germline-derived CDR1 and CDR2 are SEHNR and FQNEAQ (reference sequence). This CDR3 has 15 residues. The CDR3 DNA reads as TGTGCCAGCAGCCGAGGACAGGGGATTTTACAGCCCCAGCATTTT. Amino acid sequence: CASSRGQGILQPQHF.

With regard to this clone: Other DNA sequences in the same sample also yield this CDR3. The J gene is TRBJ2-7, the V gene TRBV5-1; 11 bases fit TRBD1. The V segment lost 4 bases and the J segment 3 bases; nucleotides outside the gene matches: 3. Per the germline V gene, CDR1 is SGHRS and CDR2 is YFSETQ. CDR3 length equals 14 residues. CDR3 nucleotides: TGCGCCAGCAGCCCTGGGACAGGGGGCTACGAGCAGTACTTC. This sequence encodes CASSPGTGGYEQYF.

The V gene is TRBV3-1 (or the pseudogene TRBV3-2), the J gene TRBJ1-2; D perhaps matches TRBD1 (5 bases). Deletions cut 2 bases from V and 7 bases from J, with 14 bases between. This CDR3 has 14 residues. CDR1 and CDR2 (germline): LGHDT, YNNKEL (reference sequence). The CDR3 reads CASSQHGGGGGYTF. The CDR3 DNA reads as TGTGCCAGCAGCCAACACGGGGGGGGTGGTGGCTACACCTTC.

The sample holds a few counts of this clone. The CDR3, as DNA: TGTGCCAGCAGCAAAGGGACTCCAGGAATTGAGACCCAGTACTTC. As protein: CASSKGTPGIETQYF. The chain has TRBV3-1 (or the pseudogene TRBV3-2) and TRBJ2-5; maybe TRBD2 (6 bases). Per the germline V gene, CDR1 is LGHDT and CDR2 is YNNKEL (reference sequence). The CDR3 sequence is 15 residues long. V lost 5 bases and J 5 bases, leaving 18 bases between the germline ends.

The chain has TRBV7-2 and TRBJ2-7; D might be TRBD2 (7 bases). Germline lookup yields CDR1 SGHTA and CDR2 FQGNSA. This CDR3 spans 14 amino acids. Trimming took off 2 bases at V and 4 bases at J, with 12 bases between the two ends. The CDR3 bases are TGTGCCAGCAGCTTAAGGGGGGGGCTATACGAGCAGTACTTC. Its protein product is CASSLRGGLYEQYF.

Only a few counts were recorded for this clone. The V and J genes are TRBV19 and TRBJ2-7; 14 bases agree with TRBD2. This CDR3 is 15 amino acids long. Germline assignment: CDR1 LNHDA and CDR2 SQIVND (reference sequence). After removal of 9 bases from V and 3 bases from J, the junction contained 7 bases not matched to a gene. Here the CDR3 reads CASRRLAGGNYEQYF. Written as DNA, the CDR3 is TGTGCCAGCCGAAGACTAGCGGGGGGGAACTACGAGCAGTACTTC.

The chain recombines TRBV11-3 with TRBJ2-5; 7 bases match TRBD2. Germline trimming cut 4 bases from V and 2 bases from J; bases unmatched to any gene: 10. CDR3 length equals 16 residues. Germline values: CDR1 SGHNT, CDR2 YENEEA. CDR3 nucleotide sequence: TGTGCCAGCAGCTCACGGGAGCGGGACGGACAAGAGACCCAGTACTTC. This codes for CASSSRERDGQETQYF.

The rearrangement joins TRBV27 to TRBJ1-5, with 7 bases lining up with TRBD1. The germline gives CDR1 MNHEY, CDR2 SMNVEV (reference sequence). V was clipped by 6 bases and J by 6 bases; unmatched bases: 8. The CDR3 consists of 14 residues. The CDR3, as DNA: TGTGCCAGCAGGCTCACAGGGGTGAGTCAGCCCCAGCATTTT. Its protein is CASRLTGVSQPQHF.

The chain combines TRBV7-2 with TRBJ1-6; tentatively, D is TRBD1 (6 bases). Germline V gives CDR1 SGHTA, CDR2 FQGNSA. The CDR3 totals 17 residues. Trimming stripped 5 bases from V and 4 bases from J, with 18 bases between. The CDR3 protein is CASSDTTGTRYNSPLHF. The DNA of the CDR3 is TGTGCCAGCAGCGATACAACCGGGACAAGATATAATTCACCCCTCCACTTT.

The gene calls are TRBV4-3 and TRBJ2-1; 12 bases align to TRBD2. Germline CDR1 LGHNA, CDR2 YSLEER. The ends lost 6 bases at V and 2 bases at J; junction bases unmatched: 5. There are 16 residues in the CDR3. Here the CDR3 reads CASSFGLAGTYNEQFF. As DNA, the CDR3 is TGCGCCAGCAGTTTCGGACTAGCGGGGACCTACAATGAGCAGTTCTTC.

The chain is built from TRBV10-3 and TRBJ2-5, with TRBD2 matching 9 bases. The V and J ends lost 11 bases and 0 bases, in that order; junction bases with no gene match: 10. Germline loops: CDR1 ENHRY, CDR2 SYGVKD. This CDR3 spans 15 amino acids. The DNA of the CDR3 is TGTGCCGTTAGCGGGGGCCCTACAGACCAAGAGACCCAGTACTTC. Translating gives CAVSGGPTDQETQYF.

V gene TRBV30 combines with J gene TRBJ1-2; 7 bases are shared with TRBD1. Trimming at V came to 4 bases and at J to 3 bases, leaving 5 bases not matched to a gene. The CDR3 loop spans 13 amino acids. Germline loops: CDR1 GTSNPN, CDR2 SVGIG (reference sequence). CDR3 sequence: CAWTDRRDYGYTF. In nucleotides, the CDR3 is TGTGCCTGGACGGACAGGAGGGACTATGGCTACACCTTC.

The chain recombines TRBV3-1 (or the pseudogene TRBV3-2) with TRBJ2-7; 11 bases map to TRBD2. Trimming cost V 8 bases and J 0 bases; bases outside gene matches: 6. Germline V gene sequence: CDR1 LGHDT, CDR2 YNNKEL (reference sequence). The length of the CDR3 is 15 residues. The CDR3 coding sequence is TGTGCCAGCTCGGCAACTAGCGGGAGCTCCTACGAGCAGTACTTC. Translated, it gives CASSATSGSSYEQYF.

This chain connects TRBV2 to TRBJ1-2; unclear D gene. Trimming stripped 8 bases from V and 0 bases from J, with 16 bases between. This CDR3 is 15 amino acids long. Germline lookup yields CDR1 SNHLY and CDR2 FYNNEI. CDR3 in amino acids: CASLSRTVPNYGYTF. CDR3 in DNA: TGTGCCAGCCTCAGCCGAACAGTACCTAACTATGGCTACACCTTC.

The V call is TRBV10-3, the J call TRBJ1-5; 7 nucleotides agree with TRBD1. The ends lost 6 bases at V and 4 bases at J; junction bases unmatched: 9. Germline V gene sequence: CDR1 ENHRY, CDR2 SYGVKD. CDR3 size: 15 residues. The CDR3 loop reads CAISTGQIENQPQHF. In DNA form, the CDR3 reads TGTGCCATCAGCACGGGACAGATCGAAAATCAGCCCCAGCATTTT.

This chain links TRBV2 with TRBJ2-3; TRBD1 agrees at 8 bases. There are 16 residues in the CDR3. From germline, CDR1 is SNHLY and CDR2 FYNNEI. V lost 6 bases to trimming and J lost 6 bases; unmatched junction nucleotides: 14. The CDR3 bases are TGTGCCAGCAGCTCCGGACAGGGCTCTCTTCTTGATACGCAGTATTTT. Translating gives CASSSGQGSLLDTQYF.

The chain employs TRBV28 and TRBJ1-4; D is unclear. The CDR3 has 12 residues. V lost 6 bases and J 7 bases, leaving 9 bases between the germline ends. Germline CDR1 is MDHEN and CDR2 is SYDVKM. The CDR3 nucleotides are TGTGCCAGCAGCCTACTCGGTGAAAAACTGTTTTTT. As protein: CASSLLGEKLFF.

This sequence joins TRBV3-1 (or the pseudogene TRBV3-2) and TRBJ2-2; 9 bases map to TRBD2. The CDR3 spans 19 residues. CDR1 and CDR2 from the germline V gene are LGHDT and YNNKEL (reference sequence). J lost 1 base, V lost 6 bases, and 15 bases had no gene match. The CDR3 bases are TGTGCCAGCAGTCCATCTTTCGCGGGGGGGACCAGGAACACCGGGGAGCTGTTTTTT. This codes for CASSPSFAGGTRNTGELFF.

The table lists this clone with a few counts. This sequence joins TRBV7-9 and TRBJ1-6; 8 nucleotides align to TRBD1. The CDR3 is 15 residues long. CDR1 and CDR2 (germline): SEHNR, FQNEAQ (reference sequence). With 5 bases clipped from V and 10 bases from J, the junction kept 10 bases outside the gene matches. CDR3 sequence reads: CASSPLDRAQSPLHF. Here the CDR3 DNA reads TGTGCCAGCAGCCCCCTGGACAGGGCACAATCACCCCTCCACTTT.

The rearrangement uses TRBV2 and TRBJ1-1; unclear D gene. CDR1 and CDR2 (germline): SNHLY, FYNNEI. V shed 4 bases and J shed 11 bases, with 17 bases lying between them. The CDR3 has 13 residues. CDR3 sequence reads: CASSVGTDLYAFF. For the CDR3, the DNA is TGTGCCAGCAGTGTAGGTACAGATTTGTACGCTTTCTTT. Complete variable domain (other parts from reference TRBV2 and TRBJ1-1): EPEVTQTPSHQVTQMGQEVILRCVPISNHLYFYWYRQILGQKVEFLVSFYNNEISEKSEIFDDQFSVERPDGSNFTLKIRSTKLEDSAMYFCASSVGTDLYAFFGQGTRLTVV.

The chain couples TRBV27 to TRBJ2-7; possible D gene TRBD1, 6 bases. CDR3 length equals 16 residues. V lost 4 bases, J lost 3 bases, and 19 bases lay in between. CDR1 MNHEY and CDR2 SMNVEV come from the germline V gene (reference sequence). CDR3 sequence: CASSWLRTDSIYEQYF. As DNA, the CDR3 is TGTGCCAGCAGTTGGTTGCGGACAGATTCCATCTACGAGCAGTACTTC.

The V gene is TRBV6-6, the J gene TRBJ1-6, with a weak D call TRBD1 (5 bases). This CDR3 has 14 amino acids. Germline values: CDR1 MNHNY, CDR2 SVGAGI (reference sequence). V lost 2 bases and J lost 5, with 7 bases in between. CDR3 DNA: TGTGCCAGCAGTTACGGACACAATAATTCACCCCTCCACTTT. Its protein is CASSYGHNNSPLHF.